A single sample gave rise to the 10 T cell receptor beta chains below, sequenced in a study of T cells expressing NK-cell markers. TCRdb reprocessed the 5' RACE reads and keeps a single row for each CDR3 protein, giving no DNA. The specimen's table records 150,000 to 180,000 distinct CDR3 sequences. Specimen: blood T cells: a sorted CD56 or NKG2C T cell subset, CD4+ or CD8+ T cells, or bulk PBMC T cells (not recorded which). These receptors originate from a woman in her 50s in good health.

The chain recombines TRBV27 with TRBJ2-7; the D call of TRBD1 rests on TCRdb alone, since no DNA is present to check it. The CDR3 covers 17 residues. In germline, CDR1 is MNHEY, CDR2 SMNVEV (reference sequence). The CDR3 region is CASVGTGGAEGNYEQYF.

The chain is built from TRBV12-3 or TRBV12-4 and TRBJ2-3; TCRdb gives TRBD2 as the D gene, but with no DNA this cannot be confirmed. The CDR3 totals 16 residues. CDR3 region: CASSLAGTRSTDTQYF.

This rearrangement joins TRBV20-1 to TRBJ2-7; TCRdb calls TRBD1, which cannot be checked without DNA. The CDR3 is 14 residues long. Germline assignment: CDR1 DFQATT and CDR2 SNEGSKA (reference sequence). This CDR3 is CSARDRGAPYEQYF.

CDR3 sequence reads: CASSLQYYTEAFF. The rearrangement uses TRBV28 and TRBJ1-1. This CDR3 region has 13 residues. Germline V gives CDR1 MDHEN, CDR2 SYDVKM.

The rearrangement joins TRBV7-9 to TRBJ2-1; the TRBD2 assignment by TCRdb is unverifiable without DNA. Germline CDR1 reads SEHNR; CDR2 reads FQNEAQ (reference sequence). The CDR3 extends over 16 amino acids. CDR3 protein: CASSSHLLPFYNEQFF.

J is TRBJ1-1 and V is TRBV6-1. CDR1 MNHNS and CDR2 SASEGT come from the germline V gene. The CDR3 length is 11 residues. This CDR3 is CASSQNWIAFF.

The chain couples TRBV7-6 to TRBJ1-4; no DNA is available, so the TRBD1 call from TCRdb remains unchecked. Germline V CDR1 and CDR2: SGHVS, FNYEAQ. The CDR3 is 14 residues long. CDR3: CASSPRDGNEKLFF. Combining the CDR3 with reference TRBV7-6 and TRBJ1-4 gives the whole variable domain GAGVSQSPRYKVTKRGQDVALRCDPISGHVSLYWYRQALGQGPEFLTYFNYEAQQDKSGLPNDRFSAERPEGSISTLTIQRTEQRDSAMYRCASSPRDGNEKLFFGSGTQLSVL.

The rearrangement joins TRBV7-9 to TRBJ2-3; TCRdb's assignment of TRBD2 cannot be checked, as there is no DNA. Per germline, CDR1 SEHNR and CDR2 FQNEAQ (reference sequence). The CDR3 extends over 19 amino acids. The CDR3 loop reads CASSSYPSGRAVGTDTQYF.

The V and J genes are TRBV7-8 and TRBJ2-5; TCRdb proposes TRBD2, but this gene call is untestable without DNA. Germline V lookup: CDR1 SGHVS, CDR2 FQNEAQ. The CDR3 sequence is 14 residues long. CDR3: CASKSRGGKETQYF.

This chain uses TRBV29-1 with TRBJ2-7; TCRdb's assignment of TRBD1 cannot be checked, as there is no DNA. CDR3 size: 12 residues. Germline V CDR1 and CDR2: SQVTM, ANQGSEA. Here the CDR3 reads CSVLGARSEQYF.